The present TCR beta chain was sequenced within a study of T cell responses to AZD1222 COVID-19 vaccine. Whole-study results and caveats: Females outnumbered males among donors, who were mostly white British; clonal diversity was possibly underestimated. Spike was spanned by vaccine-associated CD4 TCRs, with dominance at 160-218 and 743-854.

As for this clone: Its antigen is as yet unknown.

V was clipped by 6 bases and J by 6 bases, with 18 bases between them. This CDR3 region has 15 residues. Germline-derived CDR1 and CDR2 are MNHEY and SVGAGI. The table came from immunoSEQ multiplex PCR; TCRdb's copy has only in-frame clones and leaves some out. The sample has some 150,000 clones, approximately 78% seen once. The source is an adult in good health. The specimen comprised peripheral blood, sampled on day 0 of MenACWY control vaccination. The chain employs TRBV6-5 and TRBJ1-5; the D is unclear. The CDR3 here is CASSPPDVITQPQHF. In DNA form, the CDR3 reads TGTGCCAGCAGCCCCCCGGATGTCATCACTCAGCCCCAGCATTTT.